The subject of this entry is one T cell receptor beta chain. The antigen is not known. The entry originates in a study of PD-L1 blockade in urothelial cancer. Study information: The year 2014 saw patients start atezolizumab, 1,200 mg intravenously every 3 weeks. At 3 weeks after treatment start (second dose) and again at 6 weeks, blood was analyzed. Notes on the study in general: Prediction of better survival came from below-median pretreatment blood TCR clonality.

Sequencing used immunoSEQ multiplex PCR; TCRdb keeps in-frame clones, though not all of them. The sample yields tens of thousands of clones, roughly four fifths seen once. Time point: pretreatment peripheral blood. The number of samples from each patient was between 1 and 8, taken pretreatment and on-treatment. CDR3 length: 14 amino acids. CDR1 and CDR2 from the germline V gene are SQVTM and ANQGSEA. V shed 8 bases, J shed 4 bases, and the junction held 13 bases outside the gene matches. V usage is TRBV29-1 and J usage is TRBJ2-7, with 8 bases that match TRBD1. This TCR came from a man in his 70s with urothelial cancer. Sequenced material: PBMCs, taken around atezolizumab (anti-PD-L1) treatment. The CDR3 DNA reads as TGCAGCCCCGCATACATGGACAGGGAATACGAGCAGTACTTC. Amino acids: CSPAYMDREYEQYF.